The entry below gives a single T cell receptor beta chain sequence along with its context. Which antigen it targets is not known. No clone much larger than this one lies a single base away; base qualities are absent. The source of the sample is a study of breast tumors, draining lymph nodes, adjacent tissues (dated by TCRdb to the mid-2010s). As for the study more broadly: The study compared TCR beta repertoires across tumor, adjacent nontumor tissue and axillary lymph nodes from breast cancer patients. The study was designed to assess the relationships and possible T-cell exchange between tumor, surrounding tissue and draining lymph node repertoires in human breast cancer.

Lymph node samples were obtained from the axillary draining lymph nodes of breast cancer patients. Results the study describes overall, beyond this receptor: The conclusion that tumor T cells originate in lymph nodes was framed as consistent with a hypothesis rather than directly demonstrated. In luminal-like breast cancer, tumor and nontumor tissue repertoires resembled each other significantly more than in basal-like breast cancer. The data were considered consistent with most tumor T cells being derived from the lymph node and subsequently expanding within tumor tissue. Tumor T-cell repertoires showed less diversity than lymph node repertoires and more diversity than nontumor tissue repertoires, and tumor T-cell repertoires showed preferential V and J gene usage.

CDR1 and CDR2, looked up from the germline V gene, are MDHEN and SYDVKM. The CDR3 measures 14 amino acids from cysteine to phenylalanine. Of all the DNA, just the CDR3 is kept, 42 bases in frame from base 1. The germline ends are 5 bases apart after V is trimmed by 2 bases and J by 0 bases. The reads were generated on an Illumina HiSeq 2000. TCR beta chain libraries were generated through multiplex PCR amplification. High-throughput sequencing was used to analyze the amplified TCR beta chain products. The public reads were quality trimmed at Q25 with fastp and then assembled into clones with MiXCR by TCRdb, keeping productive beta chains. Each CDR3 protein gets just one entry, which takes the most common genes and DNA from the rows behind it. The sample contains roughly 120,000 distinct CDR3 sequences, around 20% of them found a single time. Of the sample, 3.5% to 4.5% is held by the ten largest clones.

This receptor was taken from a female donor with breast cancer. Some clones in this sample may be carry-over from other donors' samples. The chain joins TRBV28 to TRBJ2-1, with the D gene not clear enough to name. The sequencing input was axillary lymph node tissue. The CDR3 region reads CASSLMSSYNEQFF. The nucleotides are TGTGCCAGCAGTTTAATGAGCTCCTACAATGAGCAGTTCTTC.